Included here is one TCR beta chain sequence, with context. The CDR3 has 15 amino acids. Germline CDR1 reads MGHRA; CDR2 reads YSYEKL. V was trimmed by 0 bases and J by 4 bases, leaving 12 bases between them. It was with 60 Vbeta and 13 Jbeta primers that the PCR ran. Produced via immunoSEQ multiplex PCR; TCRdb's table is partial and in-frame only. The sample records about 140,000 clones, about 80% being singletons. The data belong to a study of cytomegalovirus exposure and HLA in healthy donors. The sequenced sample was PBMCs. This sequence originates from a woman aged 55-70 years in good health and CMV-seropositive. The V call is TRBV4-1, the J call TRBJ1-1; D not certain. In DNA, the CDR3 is TGCGCCAGCAGCCAAGATGGAGGTGGCGGCACTGAAGCTTTCTTT. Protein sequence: CASSQDGGGGTEAFF.